This T cell receptor (beta chain) derives from a study of cytomegalovirus exposure and HLA in healthy donors. The germline V gene has CDR1 SGHRS and CDR2 YFSETQ. The ends lost 0 bases at V and 7 bases at J; junction bases unmatched: 7. The CDR3 totals 15 residues. Primers for the PCR totalled 60 Vbeta and 13 Jbeta. Repertoires were generated with immunoSEQ multiplex PCR, while TCRdb's copy carries only in-frame clones and drops some. In all, the sample yields more than 200,000 clones. The sequence was obtained from a woman younger than 45 in good health and CMV-seropositive. The chain has TRBV5-1 and TRBJ1-1; TRBD1 aligns across 9 bases. The sample was PBMCs. For the CDR3, the DNA is TGCGCCAGCAGCTTGGAGGTGACAGGGGGTGGTGAAGCTTTCTTT. Translated: CASSLEVTGGGEAFF. Full variable domain (outside the CDR3, taken from reference TRBV5-1 and TRBJ1-1): KAGVTQTPRYLIKTRGQQVTLSCSPISGHRSVSWYQQTPGQGLQFLFEYFSETQRNKGNFPGRFSGRQFSNSRSEMNVSTLELGDSALYLCASSLEVTGGGEAFFGQGTRLTVV.